Listed below are T cell receptor beta chains from one sample, sequenced in a study of T cell responses to AZD1222 COVID-19 vaccine. Produced via immunoSEQ multiplex PCR; TCRdb's table is partial and in-frame only. This table has 85,000 to 130,000 clones, less than 95% appearing once. The sample was peripheral blood, taken 28 days after the second AZD1222 dose. Receptors originate from an adult who received the AZD1222 COVID-19 vaccine. Both conserved end residues are part of each CDR3. D genes are given only for firm matches. Clone sizes are given selectively: once, few, many, or a class where the clone is expanded.

TRBV7-2,TRBD2,few,TRBJ2-3,CASSLYLATSGGFTDTQYF,TGTGCCAGCAGCTTATATCTTGCGACTAGCGGGGGGTTCACAGATACGCAGTATTTT
TRBV3-1/TRBV3-2,TRBD2,.,TRBJ2-7,CASSHSTGTSRIGEQYF,TGTGCCAGCAGCCATTCAACCGGGACTAGTCGGATCGGCGAGCAGTACTTC
TRBV18,.,.,TRBJ1-1,CASSPTRGWNTEAFF,TGTGCCAGCTCCCCTACCCGGGGATGGAACACTGAAGCTTTCTTT
TRBV21-1,.,.,TRBJ1-5,CASSSLRDSNQPQHF,TGTGCCAGCAGCTCCCTCAGGGATAGCAATCAGCCCCAGCATTTT
TRBV12-3/TRBV12-4,TRBD1,.,TRBJ2-5,CASSPPGQLSQYF,TGTGCCAGCAGTCCGCCGGGACAGCTTTCCCAGTACTTC
TRBV7-7,.,once,TRBJ2-2,CASSLAMGYTGELFF,TGTGCTAGCAGCTTAGCGATGGGGTACACCGGGGAGCTGTTTTTT
TRBV27,.,.,TRBJ1-1,CASSRSRARGNPEAFF,TGTGCCAGCAGCCGATCCAGGGCGCGGGGTAACCCTGAAGCTTTCTTT
TRBV7-9,.,.,TRBJ2-1,CASSGGADISIDEQFF,TGTGCCAGCAGCGGTGGGGCCGACATAAGTATCGATGAGCAGTTCTTC
TRBV27,.,.,TRBJ1-2,CASSSPREGPSNGYTF,TGTGCCAGCAGTTCCCCCCGAGAGGGCCCGTCGAATGGCTACACCTTC
TRBV6-5,.,.,TRBJ1-4,CATGRGQGEKLFF,TGTGCCACCGGCAGGGGACAAGGGGAAAAACTGTTTTTT
TRBV19,TRBD2,.,TRBJ2-1,CASSIPAGGHNEQFF,TGTGCCAGTAGTATTCCAGCGGGGGGCCATAATGAGCAGTTCTTC
TRBV5-4,TRBD1,once,TRBJ2-7,CASSFPGTGGHEQYF,TGTGCCAGCAGCTTTCCCGGGACAGGGGGCCACGAGCAGTACTTC
TRBV5-6,TRBD1,few,TRBJ2-7,CASSSGWTGLFEQYF,TGTGCCAGCAGCTCGGGGTGGACAGGGCTTTTTGAGCAGTACTTC
TRBV19,.,.,TRBJ1-3,CASIGTASGNTIYF,TGTGCCAGTATCGGCACTGCCTCTGGAAACACCATATATTTT
TRBV19,.,.,TRBJ2-4,CASSPGAVTKNIQYF,TGTGCCAGTAGTCCGGGGGCTGTAACCAAAAACATTCAGTACTTC
TRBV9,TRBD1,.,TRBJ1-5,CASSVGQGGNQPQHF,TGTGCCAGCAGCGTAGGACAGGGTGGCAATCAGCCCCAGCATTTT
TRBV4-3,TRBD1,few,TRBJ2-1,CASSHVTGVGEQFF,TGCGCCAGCAGCCATGTGACAGGGGTGGGTGAGCAGTTCTTC
TRBV3-1/TRBV3-2,.,.,TRBJ1-1,CASSHPRGACIF,TGTGCCAGCAGCCATCCTCGCGGAGCGTGTATCTTT
TRBV29-1,.,.,TRBJ2-2,CSVRVGVNTGELFF,TGCAGCGTCCGAGTAGGGGTTAACACCGGGGAGCTGTTTTTT
TRBV5-1,TRBD2,.,TRBJ2-5,CASSPATSGGAETQYF,TGCGCCAGCAGCCCCGCGACTAGCGGGGGGGCGGAGACCCAGTACTTC